Listed below are T cell receptor beta chains from one sample, sequenced in a study of cytotoxic CD8 clonotypes in ibrutinib-treated CLL. Here immunoSEQ multiplex PCR was the method, and the copy in TCRdb shows in-frame clones only, minus some. Of 250,000 to 350,000 clones in the sample, more than 70% were seen once. The sequenced sample was PBMCs, obtained at disease progression, from a patient treated with ibrutinib. The receptor source for this set is a human donor with chronic lymphocytic leukemia. Both conserved end residues are part of each CDR3. D genes are given only for firm matches. Some rows mark clone size as missing; the rest say once, few, many or name a class of expanded clone.

TRBV10-1	TRBJ2-7	once	TRBD1	CASSTLTGFAEQYF	TGCGCCAGCAGCACTCTGACAGGGTTCGCCGAGCAGTACTTC
TRBV4-1	TRBJ2-3	.	.	CASSQDDYTDTQYF	TGCGCCAGCAGCCAAGATGACTACACAGATACGCAGTATTTT
TRBV5-1	TRBJ2-7	.	TRBD1	CASSWTGVGSYEQYF	TGCGCCAGCAGCTGGACAGGGGTGGGCTCCTACGAGCAGTACTTC
TRBV9	TRBJ2-7	.	.	CASSVAGASEQYF	TGTGCCAGCAGCGTAGCTGGGGCTTCCGAGCAGTACTTC
TRBV7-2	TRBJ2-7	.	.	CASSLFAGGGEQYF	TGTGCCAGCAGCTTATTTGCAGGGGGAGGCGAGCAGTACTTC
TRBV28	TRBJ2-3	once	TRBD2	CASTLTGLAGRTDTQYF	TGTGCCAGCACCTTAACAGGACTAGCGGGGCGCACAGATACGCAGTATTTT
TRBV14	TRBJ2-2	.	.	CASSQDRDPGPNTGELFF	TGTGCCAGCAGCCAAGACCGGGACCCGGGACCTAACACCGGGGAGCTGTTTTTT
TRBV5-1	TRBJ2-1	.	.	CASSIARLGSYNEQFF	TGCGCCAGCAGCATTGCCCGGTTGGGGTCCTACAATGAGCAGTTCTTC
TRBV6-5	TRBJ2-7	.	TRBD1	CASSPGQGLVYEQYF	TGTGCCAGCAGTCCTGGACAGGGGTTGGTCTACGAGCAGTACTTC
TRBV19	TRBJ1-2	.	TRBD1	CASSIAGTDYGYTF	TGTGCCAGTAGTATAGCCGGGACAGACTATGGCTACACCTTC